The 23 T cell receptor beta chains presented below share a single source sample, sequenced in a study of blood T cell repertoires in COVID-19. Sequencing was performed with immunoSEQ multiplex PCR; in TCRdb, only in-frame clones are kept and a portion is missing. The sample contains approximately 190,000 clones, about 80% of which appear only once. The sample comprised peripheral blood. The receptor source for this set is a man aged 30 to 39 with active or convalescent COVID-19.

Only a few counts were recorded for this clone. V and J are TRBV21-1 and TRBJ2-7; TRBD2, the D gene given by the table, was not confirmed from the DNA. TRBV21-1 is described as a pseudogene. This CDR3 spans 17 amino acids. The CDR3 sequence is CASSKAGLAGGPYEQYF. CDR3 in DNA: TGTGCCAGCAGCAAAGCAGGACTAGCGGGAGGGCCCTACGAGCAGTACTTC.

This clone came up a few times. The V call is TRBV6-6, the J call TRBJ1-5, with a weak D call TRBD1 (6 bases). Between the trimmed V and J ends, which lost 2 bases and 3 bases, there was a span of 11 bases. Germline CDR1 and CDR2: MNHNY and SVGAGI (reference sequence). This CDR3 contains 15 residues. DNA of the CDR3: TGTGCCAGCAGTTACAGGTCAGGGGACAATCAGCCCCAGCATTTT. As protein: CASSYRSGDNQPQHF.

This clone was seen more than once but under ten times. The chain's CDR3 is CASRTASNYGYTF. The CDR3 DNA is TGTGCCAGTAGGACAGCTTCTAACTATGGCTACACCTTC. The chain couples TRBV6-5 to TRBJ1-2; perhaps TRBD1 as D (6 bases). The length of the CDR3 is 13 residues. The V end was cut by 9 bases, the J end by 0 bases, with 11 bases between. The germline gives CDR1 MNHEY, CDR2 SVGAGI.

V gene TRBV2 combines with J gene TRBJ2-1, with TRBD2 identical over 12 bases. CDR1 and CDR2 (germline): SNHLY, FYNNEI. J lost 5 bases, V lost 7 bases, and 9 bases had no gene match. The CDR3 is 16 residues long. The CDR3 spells CASKTLAGGRNNEQFF. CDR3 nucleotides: TGTGCCAGCAAAACACTAGCGGGGGGTAGGAACAATGAGCAGTTCTTC.

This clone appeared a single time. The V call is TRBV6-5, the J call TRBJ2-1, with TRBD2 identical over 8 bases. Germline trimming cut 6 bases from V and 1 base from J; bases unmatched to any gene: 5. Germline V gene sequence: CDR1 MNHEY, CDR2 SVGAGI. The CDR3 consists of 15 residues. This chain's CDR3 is CASSPGGASYNEQFF. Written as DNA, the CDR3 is TGTGCCAGCAGCCCCGGGGGGGCATCCTACAATGAGCAGTTCTTC.

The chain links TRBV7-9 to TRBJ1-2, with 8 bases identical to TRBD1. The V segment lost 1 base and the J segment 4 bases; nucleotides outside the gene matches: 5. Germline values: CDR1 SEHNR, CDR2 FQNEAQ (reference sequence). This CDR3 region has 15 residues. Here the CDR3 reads CASSLVSGGSYGYTF. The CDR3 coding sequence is TGTGCCAGCAGCTTAGTGTCAGGGGGCAGCTATGGCTACACCTTC.

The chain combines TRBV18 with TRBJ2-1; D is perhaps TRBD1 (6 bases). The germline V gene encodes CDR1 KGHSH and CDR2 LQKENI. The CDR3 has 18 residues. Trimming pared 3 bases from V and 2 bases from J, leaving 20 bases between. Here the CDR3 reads CASSPFPVRDTPYNEQFF. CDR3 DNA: TGTGCCAGCTCACCGTTCCCCGTCCGGGACACCCCCTACAATGAGCAGTTCTTC.

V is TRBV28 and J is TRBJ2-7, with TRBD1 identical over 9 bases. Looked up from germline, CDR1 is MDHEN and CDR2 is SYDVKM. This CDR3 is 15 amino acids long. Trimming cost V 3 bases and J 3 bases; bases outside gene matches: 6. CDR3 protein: CASSFPGQGVYEQYF. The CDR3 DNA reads TGTGCCAGCAGTTTCCCGGGACAGGGTGTCTACGAGCAGTACTTC.

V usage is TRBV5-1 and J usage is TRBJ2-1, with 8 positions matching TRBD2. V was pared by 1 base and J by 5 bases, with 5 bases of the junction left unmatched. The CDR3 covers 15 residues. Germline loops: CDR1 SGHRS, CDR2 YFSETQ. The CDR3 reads CASSLTGGLNNEQFF. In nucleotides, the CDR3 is TGCGCCAGCAGCTTGACGGGGGGGCTGAACAATGAGCAGTTCTTC.

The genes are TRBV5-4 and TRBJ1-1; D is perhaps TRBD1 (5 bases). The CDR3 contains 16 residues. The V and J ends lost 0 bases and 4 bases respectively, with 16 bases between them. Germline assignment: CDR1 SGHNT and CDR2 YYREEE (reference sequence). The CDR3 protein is CASSLAWGASPTEAFF. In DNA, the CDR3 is TGTGCCAGCAGCTTGGCCTGGGGCGCGAGTCCCACTGAAGCTTTCTTT. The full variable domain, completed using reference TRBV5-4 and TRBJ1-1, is ETGVTQSPTHLIKTRGQQVTLRCSSQSGHNTVSWYQQALGQGPQFIFQYYREEENGRGNFPPRFSGLQFPNYSSELNVNALELDDSALYLCASSLAWGASPTEAFFGQGTRLTVV.

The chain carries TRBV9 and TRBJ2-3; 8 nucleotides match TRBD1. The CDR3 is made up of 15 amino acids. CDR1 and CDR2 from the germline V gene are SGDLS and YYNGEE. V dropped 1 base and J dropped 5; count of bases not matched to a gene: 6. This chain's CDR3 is CASSVSQGAGDTQYF. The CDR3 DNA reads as TGTGCCAGCAGCGTATCTCAGGGGGCGGGAGATACGCAGTATTTT.

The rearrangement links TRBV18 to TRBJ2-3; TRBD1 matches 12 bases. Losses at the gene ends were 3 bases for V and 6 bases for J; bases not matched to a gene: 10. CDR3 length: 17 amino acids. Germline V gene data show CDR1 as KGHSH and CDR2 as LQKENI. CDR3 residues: CASSPGAGQGAADTQYF. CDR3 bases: TGTGCCAGCTCACCGGGGGCGGGACAGGGGGCCGCGGATACGCAGTATTTT.

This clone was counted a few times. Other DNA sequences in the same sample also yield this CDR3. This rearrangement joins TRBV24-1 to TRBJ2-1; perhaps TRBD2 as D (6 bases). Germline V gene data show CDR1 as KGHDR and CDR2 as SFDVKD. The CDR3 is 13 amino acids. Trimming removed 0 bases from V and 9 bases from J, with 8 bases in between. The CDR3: CATSDLIGGEQFF. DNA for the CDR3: TGTGCCACCAGTGATTTGATCGGGGGTGAGCAGTTCTTC.

CDR3 protein: CASSVLGQSNQPQHF. In DNA, the CDR3 is TGTGCCAGCAGTGTATTGGGACAGAGCAATCAGCCCCAGCATTTT. The rearrangement joins TRBV2 to TRBJ1-5, with TRBD1 matching over 7 bases. In germline, CDR1 is SNHLY, CDR2 FYNNEI. The CDR3 runs 15 residues. V lost 4 bases, J lost 1 base, and 4 bases stayed unmatched.

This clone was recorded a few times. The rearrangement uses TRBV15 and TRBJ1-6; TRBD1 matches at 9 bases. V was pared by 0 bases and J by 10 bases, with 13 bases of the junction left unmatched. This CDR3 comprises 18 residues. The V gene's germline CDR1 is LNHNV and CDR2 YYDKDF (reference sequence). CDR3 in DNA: TGTGCCACCAGCAGAGACGCCTCCGGGACAGGGAGGCGATCACCCCTCCACTTT. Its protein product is CATSRDASGTGRRSPLHF. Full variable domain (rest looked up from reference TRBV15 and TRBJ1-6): DAMVIQNPRYQVTQFGKPVTLSCSQTLNHNVMYWYQQKSSQAPKLLFHYYDKDFNNEADTPDNFQSRRPNTSFCFLDIRSPGLGDTAMYLCATSRDASGTGRRSPLHFGNGTRLTVT.

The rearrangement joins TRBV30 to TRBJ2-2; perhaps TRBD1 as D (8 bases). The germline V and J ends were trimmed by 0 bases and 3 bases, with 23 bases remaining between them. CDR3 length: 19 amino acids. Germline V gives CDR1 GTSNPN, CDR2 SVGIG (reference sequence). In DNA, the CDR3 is TGTGCCTGGAGTGTACTACGGACAGGGAGGGTATGGGACACCGGGGAGCTGTTTTTT. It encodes CAWSVLRTGRVWDTGELFF.

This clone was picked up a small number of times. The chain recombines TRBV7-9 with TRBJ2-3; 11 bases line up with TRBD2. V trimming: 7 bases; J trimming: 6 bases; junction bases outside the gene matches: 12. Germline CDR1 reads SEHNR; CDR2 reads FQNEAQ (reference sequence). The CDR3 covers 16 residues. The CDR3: CASTPPGLAEADTQYF. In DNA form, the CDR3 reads TGTGCCAGCACCCCTCCGGGACTAGCGGAGGCGGATACGCAGTATTTT.

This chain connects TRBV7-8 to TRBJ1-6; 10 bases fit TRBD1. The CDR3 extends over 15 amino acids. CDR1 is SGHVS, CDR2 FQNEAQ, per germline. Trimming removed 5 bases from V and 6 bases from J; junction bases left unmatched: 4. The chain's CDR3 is CASSARDRGNSPLHF. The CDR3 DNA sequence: TGTGCCAGCAGCGCCCGGGACAGGGGTAATTCACCCCTCCACTTT. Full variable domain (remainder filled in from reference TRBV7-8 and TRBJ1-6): GAGVSQSPRYKVAKRGQDVALRCDPISGHVSLFWYQQALGQGPEFLTYFQNEAQLDKSGLPSDRFFAERPEGSVSTLKIQRTQQEDSAVYLCASSARDRGNSPLHFGNGTRLTVT.

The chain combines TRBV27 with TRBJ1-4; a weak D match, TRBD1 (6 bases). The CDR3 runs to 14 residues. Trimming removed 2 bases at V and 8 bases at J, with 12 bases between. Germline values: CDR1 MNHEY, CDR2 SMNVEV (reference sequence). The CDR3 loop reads CASSLRGGKEKLFF. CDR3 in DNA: TGTGCCAGCAGTTTAAGGGGGGGGAAAGAAAAACTGTTTTTT.

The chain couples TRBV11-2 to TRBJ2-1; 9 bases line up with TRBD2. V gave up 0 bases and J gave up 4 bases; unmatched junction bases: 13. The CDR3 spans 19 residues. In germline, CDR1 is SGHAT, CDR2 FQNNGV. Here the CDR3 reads CASSLDGDAAGGLYNEQFF. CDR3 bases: TGTGCCAGCAGCTTAGATGGGGACGCGGCGGGGGGGCTATACAATGAGCAGTTCTTC.

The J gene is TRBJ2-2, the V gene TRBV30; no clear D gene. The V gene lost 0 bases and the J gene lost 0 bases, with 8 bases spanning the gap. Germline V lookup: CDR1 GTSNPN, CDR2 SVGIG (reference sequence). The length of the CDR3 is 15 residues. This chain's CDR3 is CAWSVHYSNTGELFF. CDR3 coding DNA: TGTGCCTGGAGTGTACACTATTCGAACACCGGGGAGCTGTTTTTT.

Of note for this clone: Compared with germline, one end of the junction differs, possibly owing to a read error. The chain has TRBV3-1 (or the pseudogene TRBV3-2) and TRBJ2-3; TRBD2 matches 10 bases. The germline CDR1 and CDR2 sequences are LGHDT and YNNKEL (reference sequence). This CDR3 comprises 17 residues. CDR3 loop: CASGQTSGDHSTDTQYF. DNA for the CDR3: TGTGCCAGCGGCCAAACTAGCGGGGACCACAGCACAGATACGCAGTATTTT.

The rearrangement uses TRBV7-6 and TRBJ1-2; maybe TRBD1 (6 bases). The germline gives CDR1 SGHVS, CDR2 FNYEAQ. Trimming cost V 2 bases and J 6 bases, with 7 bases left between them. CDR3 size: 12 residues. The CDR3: CASSLQGNGYTF. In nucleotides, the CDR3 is TGTGCCAGCAGCTTACAGGGGAATGGCTACACCTTC.